The clone carrying this T cell receptor beta chain was observed a few times. What it binds is unknown. Diagnosis relied on clinical symptoms, serum thyroxine and TRAb, thyroid ultrasound and orbital computed tomography. Amplification yielded TCR beta CDR3 regions, with RNA transcripts as the source. RT-PCR in the first round (using the HTBI primer set) targeted the TCR CDR3. Via MiXCR, TCRdb re-called the multiplex PCR reads, giving one row per CDR3 protein. The table records 500,000 to 600,000 distinct CDR3 sequences, 35% to 55% of them present only once. Germline lookup yields CDR1 SQVTM and CDR2 ANQGSEA. This CDR3 has 15 residues. V was clipped by 7 bases and J by 4 bases; unmatched bases: 14. The source of the sample is a study of T cells in Graves' hyperthyroidism and ophthalmopathy. Study findings and constraints: Ophthalmopathy was model-predicted a median about 6.9 months pre-onset. The majority of expanded thyroid clonotypes above 0.001 also appeared in blood. Stable hyperthyroidism was separated from ophthalmopathy by a model based on 13 V-J features.

This clonotype was obtained from an adult woman with Graves' disease, either hyperthyroidism or ophthalmopathy (not recorded which). The chain uses TRBV29-1 and TRBJ1-1; 8 bases line up with TRBD1. Sequenced input: peripheral blood or thyroid tissue (not recorded which). The CDR3 nucleotides are TGCAGCGCAAACCGGGACAGGATGCTAGGCACTGAAGCTTTCTTT. Translation: CSANRDRMLGTEAFF. Combining the CDR3 with reference TRBV29-1 and TRBJ1-1 gives the whole variable domain SAVISQKPSRDICQRGTSLTIQCQVDSQVTMMFWYRQQPGQSLTLIATANQGSEATYESGFVIDKFPISRPNLTFSTLTVSNMSPEDSSIYLCSANRDRMLGTEAFFGQGTRLTVV.